This is a list of T cell receptor beta chains from one sample in a study of cytomegalovirus exposure and HLA in healthy donors. TCRdb keeps only in-frame clones here, not all; method: immunoSEQ multiplex PCR. The table includes approximately 170,000 clones, around two thirds detected once. The specimen sequenced was PBMCs. Receptor source: a man in his forties in good health and CMV-seronegative. Both conserved end residues are part of each CDR3. The order of the fields is D gene, V gene, J gene, clone size, CDR3 DNA, CDR3 protein. The D gene is left open where the match is weak. Where a row states a size, it is once, few, many or the class of an expanded clone; other rows omit it.

D: NA
V: TRBV7-8
J: TRBJ2-5
size: NA
DNA: TGTGCCAGCAGCTTCCAGGGGGCGCGGGGGGAGACCCAGTACTTC
CDR3: CASSFQGARGETQYF

D: NA
V: TRBV18
J: TRBJ2-7
size: NA
DNA: TGTGCCAGCTCACCACCACAGGGCTCCAACGAGCAGTACTTC
CDR3: CASSPPQGSNEQYF

D: NA
V: TRBV9
J: TRBJ2-1
size: NA
DNA: TGTGCCAGCAGCGTAGTCAGCTCCTACAATGAGCAGTTCTTC
CDR3: CASSVVSSYNEQFF

D: NA
V: TRBV19
J: TRBJ2-3
size: NA
DNA: TGTGCCAGTAGTATAGGAGTCACCACCGGGGATACGCAGTATTTT
CDR3: CASSIGVTTGDTQYF

D: TRBD2
V: TRBV27
J: TRBJ2-7
size: NA
DNA: TGTGCCAGCAGTAGCCCCGAAGCGGGAGGATACGAGCAGTACTTC
CDR3: CASSSPEAGGYEQYF

D: NA
V: TRBV6-4
J: TRBJ1-1
size: NA
DNA: TGTGCCAGCAGTGATCGACAGAACACTGAAGCTTTCTTT
CDR3: CASSDRQNTEAFF

D: TRBD1
V: TRBV30
J: TRBJ1-3
size: NA
DNA: TGTGCCTGGACCGGGACAGGAGGAAACACCATATATTTT
CDR3: CAWTGTGGNTIYF

D: TRBD1
V: TRBV19
J: TRBJ1-1
size: few
DNA: TGTGCCAGTAGTACAGGGGGCCGGACTGAAGCTTTCTTT
CDR3: CASSTGGRTEAFF

D: NA
V: TRBV7-2
J: TRBJ1-5
size: NA
DNA: TGTGCCAGCAGCTTCGCGGGATATAGCAATCAGCCCCAGCATTTT
CDR3: CASSFAGYSNQPQHF

D: NA
V: TRBV5-1
J: TRBJ2-7
size: NA
DNA: TGCGCCAGCAGCTTCAGGGTGAACTACGAGCAGTACTTC
CDR3: CASSFRVNYEQYF

D: TRBD1
V: TRBV27
J: TRBJ1-2
size: NA
DNA: TGTGCCAGCAGTCGTACCGGGACAGGGGGCGGCTACACCTTC
CDR3: CASSRTGTGGGYTF

D: NA
V: TRBV30
J: TRBJ2-3
size: once
DNA: TGTGCCTCGGGAGCCGGGATTGAGGGTACGCAGTATTTT
CDR3: CASGAGIEGTQYF

D: TRBD2
V: TRBV18
J: TRBJ2-3
size: NA
DNA: TGTGCCAGCTCACCACAGGGCGGGGGGAACGCAGATACGCAGTATTTT
CDR3: CASSPQGGGNADTQYF

D: TRBD2
V: TRBV5-1
J: TRBJ2-7
size: NA
DNA: TGCGCCAGCAGCTTGTCAACTAGCGGGAGGAGCTCCTACGAGCAGTACTTC
CDR3: CASSLSTSGRSSYEQYF

D: NA
V: TRBV18
J: TRBJ2-4
size: few
DNA: TGTGCCAGCTCACCAAGCGGTCTAGCCAAAAACATTCAGTACTTC
CDR3: CASSPSGLAKNIQYF

D: TRBD1
V: TRBV19
J: TRBJ2-7
size: NA
DNA: TGTGCCAGTAGACCCGGGACAGGGAAAAGCTCCTACGAGCAGTACTTC
CDR3: CASRPGTGKSSYEQYF